This TCR beta chain emerged from a study of metastatic and nonmetastatic thyroid tumors. Study-wide points: Relative to benign nodules, malignant thyroid tumors were reportedly characterized by significantly elevated TCR beta diversity in blood and tumor.

J lost 4 bases, V lost 7 bases, and 15 bases had no gene match. CDR3 length: 16 residues. About this clone: The antigen is not known. Likely a read error: the CDR3 ends without its conserved phenylalanine or tryptophan.

Each patient went into thyroid surgery without having received any treatment. In the source study's methods: In papillary thyroid cancer, a distant-metastasis classifier was built using CDR3 differences across clinicopathological groups. Using MiXCR, TCRdb reanalyzed the PCR reads. The V and J calls were not made by the authors but by TCRdb's processing. Of about 19,000 clones listed, roughly 22% are singletons. The V gene is TRBV12-3 or TRBV12-4, the J gene TRBJ2-7, with 8 nucleotides matching TRBD1. The sample comprised tumor tissue. The sequence was obtained from a male donor with papillary thyroid cancer or a benign thyroid nodule (not recorded which). Some clones in this sample may be carry-over from other donors' samples. Here the CDR3 reads CASTIRTGQGMYEQYC. The CDR3 DNA follows: TGTGCCAGCACTATAAGAACTGGACAGGGTATGTACGAGCAGTACTGC.